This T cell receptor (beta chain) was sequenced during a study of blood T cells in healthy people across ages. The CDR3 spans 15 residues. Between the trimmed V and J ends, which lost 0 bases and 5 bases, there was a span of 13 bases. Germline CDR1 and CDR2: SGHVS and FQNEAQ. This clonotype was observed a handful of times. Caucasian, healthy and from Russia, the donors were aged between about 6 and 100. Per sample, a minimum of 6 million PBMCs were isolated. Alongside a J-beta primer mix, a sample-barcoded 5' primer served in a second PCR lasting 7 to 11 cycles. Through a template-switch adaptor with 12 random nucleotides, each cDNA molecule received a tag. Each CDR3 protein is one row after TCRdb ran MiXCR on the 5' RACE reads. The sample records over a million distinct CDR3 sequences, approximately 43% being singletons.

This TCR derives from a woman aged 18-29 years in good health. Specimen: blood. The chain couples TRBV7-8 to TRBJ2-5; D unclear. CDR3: CASSLAPYQSETQYF. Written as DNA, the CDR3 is TGTGCCAGCAGCTTAGCGCCGTACCAGTCTGAGACCCAGTACTTC.